The clone carrying this TCR beta chain was seen a handful of times. Its target is unknown. Sequencing used immunoSEQ multiplex PCR; TCRdb keeps in-frame clones, though not all of them. This table holds under 200,000 clones, around 92% found once. V dropped 0 bases and J dropped 7 bases, with 25 bases sitting between them. CDR3 size: 19 residues. Germline CDR1 is MGHRA and CDR2 is YSYEKL. These data are taken from a study of T cell responses to AZD1222 COVID-19 vaccine. Notes on the study in general: Spike-spanning, vaccine-associated CD4 TCRs were dominant at 160-218 and 743-854. No repertoire was sampled before or during the peak T cell response, only after it. Baseline testing showed seropositivity in only a handful of AZD1222 recipients.

The sequences come from peripheral blood, collected on day 0 of AZD1222 vaccination. The chain carries TRBV4-1 and TRBJ1-5; a weak D match, TRBD1 (5 bases). This clonotype was obtained from an adult in good health. The CDR3 loop reads CASSQEALPIVKGRQPQHF. The CDR3 DNA reads TGCGCCAGCAGCCAAGAAGCCCTTCCAATTGTGAAGGGGAGGCAGCCCCAGCATTTT.